This paragraph reports one T cell receptor (beta chain). Its antigen remains undetermined. The CDR3 ends on some other residue instead of the conserved phenylalanine or tryptophan, so this is likely a read error. Instrument on record: Illumina HiSeq 2000. TCR beta chain libraries were generated by multiplex PCR amplification. The amplified TCR beta chain products were analyzed by high-throughput sequencing. TCRdb handled the public reads itself, with Q25 trimming in fastp and clone calling in MiXCR, and kept productive beta chains. Each record represents a unique CDR3 protein, reported with the most common genes and DNA among its rows. The sample records 150,000 or so distinct CDR3 sequences, around 33% of which are singletons. The ten largest clonotypes hold roughly 3.8% of the sample. The data derive from a study of breast tumors, draining lymph nodes, adjacent tissues (dated by TCRdb to the mid-2010s). Study-level background: The study compared TCR beta repertoires across tumor, adjacent nontumor tissue and axillary lymph nodes from breast cancer patients. The study aimed to assess the relationships and possible T-cell exchange between tumor, surrounding tissue and draining lymph node repertoires in human breast cancer. Study-level results and caveats: Rather than being directly demonstrated, the conclusion that tumor T cells originate in lymph nodes was presented as consistent with a hypothesis. The similarity between tumor and nontumor tissue repertoires was significantly greater in luminal-like breast cancer than in basal-like breast cancer. The data were judged consistent with most tumor T cells deriving from the lymph node and then expanding within tumor tissue. Tumor T-cell repertoires showed less diversity than lymph node repertoires and more diversity than nontumor tissue repertoires, and tumor T-cell repertoires showed preferential V and J gene usage.

Lymph node samples came from the axillary draining lymph nodes of breast cancer patients. The TCR sequence derives from a female donor with breast cancer. Some clones in this sample may be carry-over from other donors' samples. The source material was axillary lymph node tissue.

For the CDR3, the sequence is CASREPAGGGELFS. DNA sequence: TGTGCCAGCAGGGAACCGGCGGGGGGCGGGGAGCTGTTTTCT. This sequence uses TRBV2 and TRBJ2-2; TRBD2 lines up with 8 middle nucleotides. V lost 6 bases and J lost 7 bases, and the count of bases not matched to a germline gene is 7. The CDR3 region is 14 residues in length, termini included. Only the CDR3 DNA stays, 42 bases, in frame from base 1. Via the germline V gene, CDR1 is SNHLY and CDR2 FYNNEI.